This T cell receptor beta chain derives from a study of hypomethylating agent response in myelodysplastic syndrome. Study conclusions and caveats: Responders gained more novel clonotypes; non-responders had more contracted clonotypes after treatment.

Original handling: Of 168,753 unique clonotypes, more than 1.5% were previously reported viral-epitope-specific in VDJdb. Generated by immunoSEQ multiplex PCR, the TCRdb table keeps only in-frame clones and is missing some. The V and J calls and clone size come from that table; D and trimming were worked out from the DNA. The sample has approximately 5,900 clones, about 80% seen once. A single count supports this clone. What it binds is not known. The CDR3 contains 17 residues. Germline CDR1 is LNHNV and CDR2 is YYDKDF (reference sequence). V was clipped by 0 bases and J by 7 bases; unmatched bases: 8. The analysis used unsorted bulk bone marrow, not T-cell subsets.

The rearrangement uses TRBV15 and TRBJ2-1, with 11 bases that match TRBD2. The receptor comes from a human donor with myelodysplastic syndrome. The sequenced sample was bone marrow, obtained before or after starting hypomethylating agent treatment for myelodysplastic syndrome (not recorded which). DNA for the CDR3: TGTGCCACCAGCAGAGACCAACTAGCGGGAGTAATGAATGAGCAGTTCTTC. It codes for CATSRDQLAGVMNEQFF.